Described below is a single T cell receptor beta chain sequence and its context. Its specificity is not known. The data are from a study of Ad26.COV2.S vaccination and SARS-CoV-2 variants. Across the study: The donor participated in the COV1001 trial, in its Ad26.COV2.S arm.

Documented treatment: about 20 received Ad26.COV2.S at low or high dose, single or two shots; roughly five received placebo; per-sample allocation not given. It was on day 63 after the first vaccine or placebo injection that samples were taken. Ad26 vector vaccine expressed Wuhan-strain SARS-CoV-2 spike. General observations from the study: The study found similar non-spike TCR breadth in vaccine and placebo recipients.

V gave up 2 bases and J gave up 5 bases; unmatched junction bases: 7. This CDR3 is built from 17 residues. Germline loops: CDR1 LNHDA, CDR2 SQIVND (reference sequence). Profiling relied on immunoSEQ multiplex PCR, and the TCRdb table lists in-frame clones only, not all of them. Of some 340,000 clones in the sample, 86% were seen once. This receptor was taken from a person between 18 and 65 years old who received the Ad26.COV2.S COVID-19 vaccine or a placebo. Sequenced material: peripheral blood, taken in a trial of Ad26.COV2.S vaccine versus placebo. The chain employs TRBV19 and TRBJ2-2; 11 bases fit TRBD1. The CDR3 loop is CASSITRDRGWTGELFF. The CDR3 DNA reads as TGTGCCAGTAGTATAACCCGGGACAGGGGGTGGACCGGGGAGCTGTTTTTT.